These 29 T cell receptor beta chains were sequenced from one sample in a study of cytomegalovirus exposure and HLA in healthy donors. The PCR employed 60 Vbeta primers together with 13 Jbeta primers. Produced via immunoSEQ multiplex PCR; TCRdb's table is partial and in-frame only. Among tens of thousands of clones listed, around 75% were seen once. Material: PBMCs. These receptors were taken from a man in his fifties in good health and CMV-seropositive.

This clone was seen just once. This chain connects TRBV25-1 to TRBJ2-7; 10 bases align to TRBD1. The germline CDR1 and CDR2 sequences are MGHDK and SYGVNS. The CDR3 has 14 amino acids. V gave up 5 bases and J gave up 1 base; unmatched junction bases: 2. The CDR3 loop reads CASSLGQGSYEQYF. CDR3 bases: TGTGCCAGCAGTCTGGGACAGGGGTCCTACGAGCAGTACTTC.

The rearrangement joins TRBV27 to TRBJ1-2, with D perhaps TRBD1 (5 bases). The germline V gene encodes CDR1 MNHEY and CDR2 SMNVEV (reference sequence). This CDR3 has 13 residues. Trimming took 3 bases from V and 7 from J, leaving 12 bases between them. CDR3: CASSFGGASGYTF. The CDR3 nucleotides are TGTGCCAGCAGTTTTGGAGGGGCATCTGGCTACACCTTC.

This clone was counted once. The chain is built from TRBV6-6 and TRBJ1-2; 8 bases fit TRBD1. The CDR3 has 14 amino acids. The germline V gene has CDR1 MNHNY and CDR2 SVGAGI (reference sequence). The trim removed 6 bases at V and 5 bases at J, leaving 8 bases unmatched. The CDR3: CASRTSGTGYGYTF. In DNA, the CDR3 is TGTGCCAGCAGAACCTCCGGGACAGGATATGGCTACACCTTC.

The V call is TRBV30, the J call TRBJ1-5, with 8 bases identical to TRBD1. This CDR3 contains 15 residues. Germline V gene sequence: CDR1 GTSNPN, CDR2 SVGIG (reference sequence). Unmatched junction bases numbered 10, after V lost 4 bases and J lost 5 bases. CDR3 sequence: CAWNTDRVGDQPQHF. The CDR3 DNA reads as TGTGCCTGGAATACGGACAGGGTTGGGGATCAGCCCCAGCATTTT.

This clone was observed a few times. The chain carries TRBV9 and TRBJ2-7; 11 nucleotides match TRBD1. CDR3 size: 15 residues. Trimming cost V 0 bases and J 3 bases; bases outside gene matches: 2. The germline V gene has CDR1 SGDLS and CDR2 YYNGEE. CDR3 residues: CASSVGDRGIYEQYF. Here the CDR3 DNA reads TGTGCCAGCAGCGTAGGGGACAGGGGGATCTACGAGCAGTACTTC.

The J gene is TRBJ2-1, the V gene TRBV5-1, with D tentatively TRBD1 (5 bases). CDR1 is SGHRS and CDR2 is YFSETQ in the germline V gene. There are 13 residues in the CDR3. Trimming removed 0 bases from V and 10 bases from J, with 11 bases in between. CDR3 bases: TGCGCCAGCAGCTTGGAAGTAGCAGGGGAGCAGTTCTTC. Translation gives CASSLEVAGEQFF.

The chain combines TRBV5-1 with TRBJ2-7, with TRBD1 matching over 12 bases. Germline V CDR1 and CDR2: SGHRS, YFSETQ. V was pared by 4 bases and J by 9 bases, with 20 bases of the junction left unmatched. This CDR3 region has 18 residues. The CDR3 DNA follows: TGCGCCAGCAGCGTGGCCGGTTTCAGGGCGGGACAGGGGGCATGGCAGTACTTC. As protein: CASSVAGFRAGQGAWQYF.

The chain is built from TRBV6-5 and TRBJ2-2; TRBD2 aligns across 7 bases. Germline CDR1 MNHEY, CDR2 SVGAGI. Trimming removed 5 bases from V and 8 bases from J; junction bases left unmatched: 8. CDR3 length: 14 amino acids. The CDR3 bases are TGTGCCAGCAGTGCCGGGGGGTTTAGGGGGGAGCTGTTTTTT. This translates into CASSAGGFRGELFF.

In DNA, the CDR3 is TGTGCCAGCAGCCTTAGCGGGAGGGCCGGTAATATCGGGGAGCTGTTTTTT. The encoded protein is CASSLSGRAGNIGELFF. The chain joins TRBV9 to TRBJ2-2; 11 nucleotides line up with TRBD2. The ends lost 4 bases at V and 7 bases at J; junction bases unmatched: 12. In germline, CDR1 is SGDLS, CDR2 YYNGEE. The CDR3 totals 17 residues.

The chain joins TRBV5-1 to TRBJ1-1; TRBD1 might be the D (5 bases). The V end lost 4 bases, the J end lost 2 bases, and 21 bases lay between the germline ends. CDR1 is SGHRS and CDR2 is YFSETQ in the germline V gene. This CDR3 is 17 amino acids long. CDR3 in DNA: TGCGCCAGCAGCCCTGAGATGGGGCTCTCGCCTAACACTGAAGCTTTCTTT. This translates into CASSPEMGLSPNTEAFF.

The V call is TRBV2, the J call TRBJ2-3, with TRBD2 identical over 8 bases. Germline V lookup: CDR1 SNHLY, CDR2 FYNNEI. This CDR3 spans 14 amino acids. V lost 4 bases and J lost 0; bases outside the gene matches: 0. The CDR3 sequence: CASSGGGSTDTQYF. CDR3 coding DNA: TGTGCCAGCAGTGGCGGGGGGAGCACAGATACGCAGTATTTT. Based on the CDR3 plus reference TRBV2 and TRBJ2-3, the full variable domain is EPEVTQTPSHQVTQMGQEVILRCVPISNHLYFYWYRQILGQKVEFLVSFYNNEISEKSEIFDDQFSVERPDGSNFTLKIRSTKLEDSAMYFCASSGGGSTDTQYFGPGTRLTVL.

The chain recombines TRBV7-9 with TRBJ2-7; TRBD1 aligns across 7 bases. The CDR3 covers 13 residues. V trimming: 5 bases; J trimming: 3 bases; junction bases outside the gene matches: 4. Looked up from germline, CDR1 is SEHNR and CDR2 is FQNEAQ (reference sequence). CDR3 sequence (DNA): TGTGCCAGCAGCCATACAGGGGTCTACGAGCAGTACTTC. Residues: CASSHTGVYEQYF.

The chain uses TRBV6-5 and TRBJ1-5, with D maybe TRBD1 (5 bases). The CDR3 covers 14 residues. The V gene's germline CDR1 is MNHEY and CDR2 SVGAGI. The ends were cut back, 0 bases at V and 6 bases at J, with 9 bases in the middle. Here the CDR3 reads CASSYSGRGQPQHF. The CDR3 DNA reads TGTGCCAGCAGTTACTCGGGAAGGGGTCAGCCCCAGCATTTT.

The table lists this clone with a count of one. This chain uses TRBV9 with TRBJ2-1, with a possible D match to TRBD2 (5 bases). Deletions cut 4 bases from V and 0 bases from J, with 14 bases between. The V gene's germline CDR1 is SGDLS and CDR2 YYNGEE. The CDR3 is 16 amino acids. CDR3 sequence reads: CASSPGGPSSYNEQFF. The CDR3 bases are TGTGCCAGCAGCCCCGGAGGTCCGAGCTCCTACAATGAGCAGTTCTTC. Full variable domain (remainder filled in from reference TRBV9 and TRBJ2-1): DSGVTQTPKHLITATGQRVTLRCSPRSGDLSVYWYQQSLDQGLQFLIQYYNGEERAKGNILERFSAQQFPDLHSELNLSSLELGDSALYFCASSPGGPSSYNEQFFGPGTRLTVL.

The chain couples TRBV27 to TRBJ2-5; D gene unclear. This CDR3 region has 13 residues. Trimming left V 4 bases short and J 0 bases short, with 6 bases between. Germline CDR1 is MNHEY and CDR2 is SMNVEV (reference sequence). CDR3 sequence reads: CASSSVYQETQYF. The CDR3 nucleotides are TGTGCCAGCAGTTCAGTGTACCAAGAGACCCAGTACTTC.

The rearrangement links TRBV28 to TRBJ2-1, with a tentative D call TRBD2 (5 bases). The V gene lost 4 bases and the J gene lost 3 bases, with 16 bases spanning the gap. The CDR3 is 16 residues long. Germline V gene lookup returns CDR1 MDHEN and CDR2 SYDVKM. CDR3 DNA sequence: TGTGCCAGCAGTTCCCAAAGGAGCCGGGACTACAATGAGCAGTTCTTC. Translating gives CASSSQRSRDYNEQFF.

This rearrangement joins TRBV6-5 to TRBJ1-2; 10 bases are a match to TRBD1. V shed 7 bases, J shed 4 bases, and the junction held 9 bases outside the gene matches. This CDR3 is 15 amino acids long. Germline V lookup: CDR1 MNHEY, CDR2 SVGAGI. The CDR3 protein is CASIRGQGSPYGYTF. Written as DNA, the CDR3 is TGTGCCAGCATAAGGGGACAGGGGTCCCCCTATGGCTACACCTTC.

The chain recombines TRBV6-1 with TRBJ2-3, with D tentatively TRBD1 (5 bases). V dropped 2 bases and J dropped 3 bases, with 15 bases sitting between them. This CDR3 comprises 16 residues. Germline V gene sequence: CDR1 MNHNS, CDR2 SASEGT. The CDR3 protein is CASSEIEGAVTDTQYF. In DNA form, the CDR3 reads TGTGCCAGCAGTGAAATAGAAGGGGCGGTGACAGATACGCAGTATTTT.

Only a few counts were recorded for this clone. Germline is not matched at one junction end, which may reflect a read error. The chain joins TRBV28 to TRBJ2-1; the D gene is possibly TRBD2 (5 bases). The germline gives CDR1 MDHEN, CDR2 SYDVKM. This CDR3 comprises 17 residues. CDR3 nucleotide sequence: TGTGACAGCAGTTCGGAGACTATAGAAGGGTATTACAATGAGCAGTTCTTC. This gives the protein CDSSSETIEGYYNEQFF.

V is TRBV2 and J is TRBJ1-5; unclear D gene. Germline V gene sequence: CDR1 SNHLY, CDR2 FYNNEI. The CDR3 is made up of 14 amino acids. Trimming left V 4 bases short and J 0 bases short, with 7 bases between. The CDR3 is CASSGEGSNQPQHF. For the CDR3, the DNA is TGTGCCAGCAGTGGAGAGGGTAGCAATCAGCCCCAGCATTTT.

The chain has TRBV4-3 and TRBJ2-7; TRBD1 is a possible D gene (5 bases). The CDR3 runs 15 residues. Germline CDR1 reads LGHNA; CDR2 reads YSLEER. Deletions cut 0 bases from V and 0 bases from J, with 9 bases between. This CDR3 is CASSQDTGNSYEQYF. In DNA form, the CDR3 reads TGCGCCAGCAGCCAAGATACAGGCAACTCCTACGAGCAGTACTTC.

V usage is TRBV28 and J usage is TRBJ2-2; no firm D call. Trimming removed 6 bases from V and 5 bases from J, with 7 bases in between. Germline CDR1 reads MDHEN; CDR2 reads SYDVKM. CDR3 size: 12 residues. The CDR3 sequence is CASSRQTGELFF. The CDR3 coding sequence is TGTGCCAGCAGCCGTCAGACCGGGGAGCTGTTTTTT.

This clone was observed a few times. The V call is TRBV6-5, the J call TRBJ1-5; 8 bases match TRBD1. The germline V gene encodes CDR1 MNHEY and CDR2 SVGAGI. J lost 7 bases, V lost 5 bases, and 7 bases had no gene match. CDR3 length: 14 amino acids. As DNA, the CDR3 is TGTGCCAGCAGTCCCGGGACAGGCTACCAGCCCCAGCATTTT. Protein: CASSPGTGYQPQHF.

In DNA, the CDR3 is TGTGCCAGCAGCTTAGGCGACAGGGGTTACGAGCAGTACTTC. Its protein product is CASSLGDRGYEQYF. V is TRBV7-9 and J is TRBJ2-5; 8 bases map to TRBD1. The tail of the sequence fits TRBJ2-7 better, so the J call may be wrong. The V gene's germline CDR1 is SEHNR and CDR2 FQNEAQ (reference sequence). CDR3 length: 14 amino acids.

This chain joins TRBV7-9 and TRBJ2-7; 8 bases are a match to TRBD1. The CDR3 is made up of 15 amino acids. The ends lost 1 base at V and 7 bases at J; junction bases unmatched: 9. The V gene's germline CDR1 is SEHNR and CDR2 FQNEAQ (reference sequence). CDR3 DNA: TGTGCCAGCAGCTTAGGACAGGGGAGCTCTTGGGAGCAGTACTTC. It yields the protein CASSLGQGSSWEQYF.

This clone appeared a few times. The V and J genes are TRBV6-5 and TRBJ1-6; tentative D call: TRBD1 (5 bases). Between the trimmed V and J ends, which lost 0 bases and 7 bases, there was a span of 10 bases. The CDR3 loop spans 15 amino acids. Germline-derived CDR1 and CDR2 are MNHEY and SVGAGI. DNA of the CDR3: TGTGCCAGCAGTTACTCAGCTAGGGGCAATTCACCCCTCCACTTT. Its translation: CASSYSARGNSPLHF.

This chain joins TRBV5-4 and TRBJ2-4; no reliable D call. The V end lost 4 bases, the J end lost 6 bases, and 17 bases lay between the germline ends. Germline V CDR1 and CDR2: SGHNT, YYREEE (reference sequence). The CDR3 length is 15 residues. DNA of the CDR3: TGTGCCAGCAGCCTTGGGTCCGGGTCGGGAAACATTCAGTACTTC. As protein: CASSLGSGSGNIQYF.

The count of this clone is one. This chain's CDR3 is CAWSVTSGSYEQYF. The CDR3 coding sequence is TGTGCCTGGAGTGTCACTAGCGGGAGTTACGAGCAGTACTTC. The gene calls are TRBV30 and TRBJ2-7, with TRBD2 matching over 11 bases. V lost 0 bases, J lost 4 bases, and 2 bases stayed unmatched. From germline, CDR1 is GTSNPN and CDR2 SVGIG (reference sequence). The CDR3 covers 14 residues.

As concerns this clone: Sequence at one end of the junction differs from germline and may be a read error. This chain uses TRBV6-5 with TRBJ2-3; D possibly corresponds to TRBD2 (6 bases). The CDR3 has 11 residues. Looked up from germline, CDR1 is MNHEY and CDR2 is SVGAGI. The DNA for the CDR3 is TGTGCCAGCAGCCTTAGCGGCCCCCAAGATTTT. Protein: CASSLSGPQDF.